These 9 T cell receptor beta chains share one sample of origin, sequenced in a study of T cells in Graves' hyperthyroidism and ophthalmopathy. Template material for amplifying TCR beta CDR3 regions consisted of RNA transcripts. The HTBI set primed first-round TCR CDR3 RT-PCR. TCRdb reprocessed the multiplex PCR reads via MiXCR and lists one record per CDR3 protein. The sample has roughly 740,000 distinct CDR3 sequences; less than 20% are singletons. The specimen was blood. The receptors derive from a man in his late teens or twenties with Graves' hyperthyroidism.

Ten or more counts support this clonotype. V is TRBV6-2 or TRBV6-3 and J is TRBJ2-3, with 10 bases fitting TRBD2. Per germline, CDR1 MNHEY and CDR2 SVGEGT. V lost 4 bases to trimming and J lost 2 bases; unmatched junction nucleotides: 9. This CDR3 contains 17 residues. The DNA of the CDR3 is TGTGCCAGCAGTTCCCATCTAGCGGGAGCGACCACAGATACGCAGTATTTT. Its translation is CASSSHLAGATTDTQYF.

This clonotype occurred a few times. V and J are TRBV7-6 and TRBJ2-1; TRBD2 agrees at 8 bases. Germline V lookup: CDR1 SGHVS, CDR2 FNYEAQ. The J segment lost 7 bases and the V segment lost 4 bases, leaving 9 bases of the junction unmatched. The CDR3 runs to 15 residues. For the CDR3, the DNA is TGTGCCAGCAGCTCTCAAGCGGGAGCATCTAATGAGCAGTTCTTC. It codes for CASSSQAGASNEQFF.

This clonotype was observed at least ten times. The rearrangement uses TRBV28 and TRBJ2-5, with D hard to call. The germline V and J ends were trimmed by 7 bases and 4 bases, with 10 bases remaining between them. The germline CDR1 and CDR2 sequences are MDHEN and SYDVKM. The CDR3 covers 12 residues. The CDR3 region is CASTTPGETQYF. The CDR3 region has the DNA TGTGCCAGCACCACACCTGGAGAGACCCAGTACTTC.

This clonotype was recorded at least ten times. V and J are TRBV12-3 or TRBV12-4 and TRBJ1-1; tentatively, D is TRBD1 (5 bases). Trimming pared 2 bases from V and 1 base from J, leaving 11 bases between. This CDR3 comprises 15 residues. CDR3 amino acids: CASSLRGVTNTEAFF. For the CDR3, the DNA is TGTGCCAGCAGTTTAAGGGGAGTGACGAACACTGAAGCTTTCTTT.

This clonotype showed up just a few times. The rearrangement links TRBV6-1 to TRBJ2-3; D may be TRBD1 (6 bases). V was pared by 7 bases and J by 0 bases, with 11 bases between. The CDR3 is made up of 14 amino acids. Germline V gene lookup returns CDR1 MNHNS and CDR2 SASEGT. The CDR3 nucleotides are TGTGCCAGCACCGGGACACGGAGCACAGATACGCAGTATTTT. It translates to CASTGTRSTDTQYF.

The V call is TRBV28, the J call TRBJ1-5, with D unclear. V was clipped by 2 bases and J by 3 bases, with 8 bases between them. Germline V gene sequence: CDR1 MDHEN, CDR2 SYDVKM. This CDR3 is built from 14 residues. The CDR3 region has the DNA TGTGCCAGCAGTTTAATAGGGTTCAATCAGCCCCAGCATTTT. Its protein is CASSLIGFNQPQHF.

This clonotype came up a few times. J is TRBJ2-4 and V is TRBV7-9, with 10 positions matching TRBD2. CDR1 and CDR2 (germline): SEHNR, FQNEAQ (reference sequence). Trimming removed 5 bases from V and 0 bases from J; junction bases left unmatched: 1. This CDR3 contains 15 residues. CDR3 nucleotides: TGTGCCAGCAGCCGACTAGCGGGAGCCAAAAACATTCAGTACTTC. Its translation is CASSRLAGAKNIQYF.

The CDR3 spells CSVITSVSSYEQYF. CDR3 DNA sequence: TGCAGCGTAATAACTAGCGTCAGCTCCTACGAGCAGTACTTC. V is TRBV29-1 and J is TRBJ2-7, with 7 positions matching TRBD2. The germline V gene encodes CDR1 SQVTM and CDR2 ANQGSEA. With 6 bases clipped from V and 0 bases from J, the junction kept 8 bases outside the gene matches. CDR3 length: 14 residues.

The J gene is TRBJ2-3, the V gene TRBV24-1; the match to TRBD1 covers 7 bases. The V gene end was trimmed by 3 bases and the J gene end by 9 bases; junction bases not matched to a gene: 5. Germline lookup yields CDR1 KGHDR and CDR2 SFDVKD. The CDR3 sequence is 13 residues long. CDR3 nucleotide sequence: TGTGCCACCAGTGATATGGACAGGATCACGCAGTATTTT. Its translation is CATSDMDRITQYF.